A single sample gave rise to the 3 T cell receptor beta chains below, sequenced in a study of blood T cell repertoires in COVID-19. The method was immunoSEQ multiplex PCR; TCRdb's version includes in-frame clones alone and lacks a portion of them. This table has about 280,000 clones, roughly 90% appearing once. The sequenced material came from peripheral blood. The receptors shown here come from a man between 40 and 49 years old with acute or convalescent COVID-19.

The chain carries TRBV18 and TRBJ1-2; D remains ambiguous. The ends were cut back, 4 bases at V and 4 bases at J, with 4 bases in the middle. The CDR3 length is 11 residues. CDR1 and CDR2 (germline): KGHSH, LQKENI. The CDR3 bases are TGTGCCAGCTCACTGAGCTATGGCTACACCTTC. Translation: CASSLSYGYTF. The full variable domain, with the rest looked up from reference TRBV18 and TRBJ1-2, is NAGVMQNPRHLVRRRGQEARLRCSPMKGHSHVYWYRQLPEEGLKFMVYLQKENIIDESGMPKERFSAEFPKEGPSILRIQQVVRGDSAAYFCASSLSYGYTFGSGTRLTVV.

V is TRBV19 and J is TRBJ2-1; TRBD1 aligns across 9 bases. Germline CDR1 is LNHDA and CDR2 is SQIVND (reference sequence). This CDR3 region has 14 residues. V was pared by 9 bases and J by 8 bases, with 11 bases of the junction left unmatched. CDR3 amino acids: CASRDREGAYEQFF. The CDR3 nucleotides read TGTGCCAGCAGGGACAGGGAGGGGGCATATGAGCAGTTCTTC.

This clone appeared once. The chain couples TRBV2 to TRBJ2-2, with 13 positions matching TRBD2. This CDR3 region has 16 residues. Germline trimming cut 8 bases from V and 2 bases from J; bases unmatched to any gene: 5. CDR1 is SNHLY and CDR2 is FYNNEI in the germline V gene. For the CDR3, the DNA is TGTGCCAGCGCGGGACTAGCGGGGAGTAACACCGGGGAGCTGTTTTTT. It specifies CASAGLAGSNTGELFF.